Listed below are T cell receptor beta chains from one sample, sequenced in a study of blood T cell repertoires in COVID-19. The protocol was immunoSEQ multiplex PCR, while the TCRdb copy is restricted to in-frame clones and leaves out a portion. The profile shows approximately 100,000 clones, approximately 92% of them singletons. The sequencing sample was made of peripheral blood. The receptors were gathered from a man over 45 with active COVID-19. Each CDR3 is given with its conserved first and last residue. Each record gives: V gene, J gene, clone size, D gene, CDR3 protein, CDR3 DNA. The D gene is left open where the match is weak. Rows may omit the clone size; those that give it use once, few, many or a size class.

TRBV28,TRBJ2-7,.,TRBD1,CASSTAGTGSYEQYF,TGTGCCAGCAGTACCGCCGGGACAGGGTCCTACGAGCAGTACTTC
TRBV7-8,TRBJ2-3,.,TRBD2,CASSSTSGISVTDTQYF,TGTGCCAGCAGCTCGACTAGCGGGATTTCGGTAACAGATACGCAGTATTTT
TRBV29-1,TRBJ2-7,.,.,CSVSSQGLYEQYF,TGCAGCGTTTCGAGTCAGGGCCTCTACGAGCAGTACTTC
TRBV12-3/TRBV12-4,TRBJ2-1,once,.,CASSLNKQFF,TGTGCCAGCAGTTTAAATAAGCAGTTCTTC
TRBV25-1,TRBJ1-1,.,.,CASSESGWVDAFF,TGTGCCAGCAGTGAATCGGGTTGGGTGGATGCTTTCTTT
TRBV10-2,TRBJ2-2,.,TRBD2,CASGTSGRSGELFF,TGCGCCAGCGGGACTAGCGGGAGGTCCGGGGAGCTGTTTTTT
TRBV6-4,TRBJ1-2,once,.,CASSDPERANYGYTF,TGTGCCAGCAGTGACCCGGAGAGAGCTAACTATGGCTACACCTTC
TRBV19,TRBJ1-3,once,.,CATLSGNTIYF,TGTGCCACCCTATCTGGAAACACCATATATTTT
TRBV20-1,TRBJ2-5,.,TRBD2,CSASAPGREGETQYF,TGCAGTGCTAGTGCCCCCGGCAGGGAGGGGGAGACCCAGTACTTC
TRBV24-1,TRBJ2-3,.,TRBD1,CATSDTGGRGPTDTQYF,TGTGCCACCAGTGACACCGGGGGCAGGGGGCCCACAGATACGCAGTATTTT
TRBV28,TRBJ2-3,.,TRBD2,CASVGTRLTDTQYF,TGTGCCAGCGTGGGGACTAGACTCACAGATACGCAGTATTTT
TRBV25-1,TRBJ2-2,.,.,CASSENYGRQANTGELFF,TGTGCCAGCAGTGAAAATTATGGTCGGCAGGCGAACACCGGGGAGCTGTTTTTT
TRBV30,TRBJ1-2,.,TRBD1,CAWNYVRGLGGYTF,TGTGCCTGGAATTATGTCAGGGGGCTAGGTGGCTACACCTTC
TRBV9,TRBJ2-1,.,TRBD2,CASSVGAGGYNEQFF,TGTGCCAGCAGCGTAGGAGCGGGGGGGTACAATGAGCAGTTCTTC
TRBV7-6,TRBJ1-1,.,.,CASSQRTDMNTEAFF,TGTGCCAGCAGCCAACGGACAGATATGAACACTGAAGCTTTCTTT
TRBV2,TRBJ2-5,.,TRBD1,CASSLQGTHQETQYF,TGTGCCAGCAGTTTACAGGGGACGCACCAAGAGACCCAGTACTTC
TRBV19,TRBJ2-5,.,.,CASSIEETGRIKTQYF,TGTGCCAGTAGTATAGAGGAAACAGGGAGAATTAAGACCCAGTACTTC
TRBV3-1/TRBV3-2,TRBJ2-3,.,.,CASSQSSSTDTQYF,TGTGCCAGCAGCCAATCTTCTAGCACAGATACGCAGTATTTT
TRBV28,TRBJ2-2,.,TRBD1,CASRNRGTGELFF,TGTGCCAGCAGAAACAGGGGGACCGGGGAGCTGTTTTTT
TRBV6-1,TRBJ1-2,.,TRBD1,CASSEEGTVGGYTF,TGTGCCAGCAGTGAAGAGGGGACAGTGGGCGGCTACACCTTC
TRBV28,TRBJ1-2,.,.,CASRDNSNYGYTF,TGTGCCAGCAGGGACAACTCTAACTATGGCTACACCTTC
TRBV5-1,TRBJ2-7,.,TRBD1,CASTRDSPSYEQYF,TGCGCCAGCACCCGGGACAGTCCTTCCTACGAGCAGTACTTC
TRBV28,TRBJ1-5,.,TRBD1,CASSQQGLSNQPQHF,TGTGCCAGCAGTCAACAGGGGCTTAGCAATCAGCCCCAGCATTTT
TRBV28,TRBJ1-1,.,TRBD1,CASAIDRAPAEAFF,TGTGCCAGCGCCATTGACAGGGCCCCAGCTGAAGCTTTCTTT
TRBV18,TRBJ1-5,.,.,CASSFDMTSQPQHF,TGTGCCAGCTCATTCGACATGACCAGTCAGCCCCAGCATTTT
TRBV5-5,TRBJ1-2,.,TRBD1,CASSWGQGVNYGYTF,TGTGCCAGCAGCTGGGGACAGGGCGTTAACTATGGCTACACCTTC
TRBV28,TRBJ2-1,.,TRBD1,CASSAGGQSVNEQFF,TGTGCCAGCAGCGCAGGGGGTCAGAGTGTAAATGAGCAGTTCTTC
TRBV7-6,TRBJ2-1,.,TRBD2,CASSLRGKGGTSGRRSYNEQFF,TGTGCCAGCAGCTTAAGGGGAAAGGGTGGGACTAGCGGGAGACGGTCCTACAATGAGCAGTTCTTC
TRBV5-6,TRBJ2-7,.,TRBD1,CASSLGTGKTYEQYF,TGTGCCAGCAGCTTGGGGACAGGTAAAACCTACGAGCAGTACTTC
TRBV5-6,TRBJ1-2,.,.,CASSLLQANYGYTF,TGTGCCAGCAGCTTGTTACAGGCTAACTATGGCTACACCTTC
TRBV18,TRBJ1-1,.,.,CASSPGPGTNTEAFF,TGTGCCAGCTCACCGGGGCCCGGGACTAACACTGAAGCTTTCTTT
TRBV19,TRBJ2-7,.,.,CASRDRNYEQYF,TGTGCCAGCCGCGACAGAAACTACGAGCAGTACTTC
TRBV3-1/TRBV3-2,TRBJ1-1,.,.,CASSQEAANTEAFF,TGTGCCAGCAGCCAAGAAGCGGCAAACACTGAAGCTTTCTTT
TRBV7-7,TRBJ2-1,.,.,CASSPLVQQSYNEQFF,TGTGCCAGCAGCCCCCTGGTACAGCAATCATACAATGAGCAGTTCTTC
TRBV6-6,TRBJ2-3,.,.,CASSSSADTQYF,TGTGCCAGCAGTTCCAGCGCAGATACGCAGTATTTT
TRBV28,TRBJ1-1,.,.,CASSPRGYTEAFF,TGTGCCAGCAGTCCACGAGGGTACACTGAAGCTTTCTTT
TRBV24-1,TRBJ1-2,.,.,CATSQGNYGYTF,TGTGCCACCAGCCAGGGGAACTATGGCTACACCTTC
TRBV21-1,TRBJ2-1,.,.,CASSIQQGTGRGTHEQFF,TGTGCCAGCAGCATACAACAAGGTACCGGGAGGGGGACCCATGAGCAGTTCTTC
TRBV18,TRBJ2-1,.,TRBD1,CASSPKDRGPVNEQFF,TGTGCCAGCTCACCAAAGGACAGGGGGCCTGTCAATGAGCAGTTCTTC
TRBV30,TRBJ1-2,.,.,CAWSVPGANYGYTF,TGTGCCTGGAGTGTACCTGGGGCGAACTATGGCTACACCTTC
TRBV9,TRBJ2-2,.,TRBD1,CASSVVSGGTGVPGELFF,TGTGCCAGCAGCGTAGTCAGTGGGGGGACAGGCGTCCCCGGGGAGCTGTTTTTT
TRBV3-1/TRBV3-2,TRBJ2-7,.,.,CASSQVPRAEQYF,TGTGCCAGCAGCCAAGTTCCCAGGGCCGAGCAGTACTTC
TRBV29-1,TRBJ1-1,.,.,CSVQFGQGAFF,TGCAGCGTTCAATTTGGCCAGGGGGCTTTCTTT
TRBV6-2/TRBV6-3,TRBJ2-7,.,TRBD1,CASSSSGTGGYEQYF,TGTGCCAGCAGTTCGTCCGGGACAGGGGGCTACGAGCAGTACTTC
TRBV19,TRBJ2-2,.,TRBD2,CASSNLQRTSGSWTGELFF,TGTGCCAGTAGTAACCTACAACGGACTAGCGGGAGTTGGACCGGGGAGCTGTTTTTT
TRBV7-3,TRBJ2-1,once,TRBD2,CASSSTGGRKEQFF,TGTGCCAGCAGCTCGACGGGGGGGAGGAAGGAGCAGTTCTTC
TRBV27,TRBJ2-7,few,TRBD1,CASSPLLDRGNEQYF,TGTGCCAGCAGCCCCCTACTGGACAGGGGAAACGAGCAGTACTTC
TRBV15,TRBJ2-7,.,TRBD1,CATSRDRGISYEQYF,TGTGCCACCAGCCGCGACAGGGGGATCTCCTACGAGCAGTACTTC
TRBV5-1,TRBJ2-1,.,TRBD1,CASSHEQLRVLTGDQNNEQFF,TGCGCCAGCAGCCACGAACAATTGCGGGTACTGACAGGGGACCAAAACAATGAGCAGTTCTTC
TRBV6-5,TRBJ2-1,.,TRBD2,CASRITSGRSNEQFF,TGTGCCAGCAGGATAACTAGCGGGAGATCAAATGAGCAGTTCTTC
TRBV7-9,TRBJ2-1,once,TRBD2,CASSPPAGGPGSYNEQFF,TGTGCCAGCAGCCCCCCGGCGGGAGGGCCTGGATCCTACAATGAGCAGTTCTTC